This TCR beta chain was identified in a study of tumor-infiltrating lymphocytes in glioblastoma multiforme. This clonotype was counted many times. V dropped 4 bases and J dropped 0 bases, with 10 bases sitting between them. This CDR3 has 15 amino acids. Per the germline V gene, CDR1 is SGHRS and CDR2 is YFSETQ. Three nested ARM-PCR rounds with V-beta and C-beta primers built TCRB libraries. No unique molecular identifiers were described for these TCRB libraries. TCRdb itself ran the multiplex PCR reads through MiXCR, one entry per CDR3 protein. The sample records 30,000 or so distinct CDR3 sequences, roughly three fifths being singletons.

V gene TRBV5-1 combines with J gene TRBJ2-2; tentatively, D is TRBD1 (5 bases). The specimen sequenced was brain tumor tissue. The source is a male donor with glioblastoma. The CDR3, as DNA: TGCGCCAGCAGCCCGGACACCCCGAACACCGGGGAGCTGTTTTTT. Its translation: CASSPDTPNTGELFF.